Given below is one TCR beta chain in context. This entry is derived from a study of blood T cell repertoires in COVID-19. The wider study: Samples representing acute and convalescent COVID-19 were sourced from the United States, Italy and Spain. T cells, B-cell-depleted T cells, or PBMCs supplied cDNA or gDNA.

As handled by the study authors: Estimated nucleated cell counts came from reference gene primer amplification. Clones were sequenced by immunoSEQ multiplex PCR, and TCRdb holds only the in-frame ones, with some missing. V and J calls and clone size are those listed in that table; D and trimming were worked out from the DNA. In the table there are fewer than 200,000 clones, 88% of which are singletons. The germline V and J ends were trimmed by 5 bases and 8 bases, with 13 bases remaining between them. This CDR3 spans 12 amino acids. The germline V gene encodes CDR1 GTSNPN and CDR2 SVGIG (reference sequence).

Sample: peripheral blood. This TCR derives from a man aged 45-65 years who had recovered from COVID-19. The chain links TRBV30 to TRBJ2-1, with D maybe TRBD2 (5 bases). The CDR3 bases are TGTGCCTGGGGCCGAGGGTCCCATGAGCAGTTCTTC. Translating gives CAWGRGSHEQFF.